This is a list of T cell receptor beta chains from one sample in a study of PD-1 blockade in classical Hodgkin lymphoma. Generated by immunoSEQ multiplex PCR, the TCRdb table keeps only in-frame clones and is missing some. This sample has some 41,000 clones, with about 88% found just once. This material consisted of peripheral blood mononuclear cells (PBMCs), taken before the second cycle of nivolumab. The receptors originated from a human donor with classical Hodgkin lymphoma. Both conserved end residues are part of each CDR3. Fields, in order: CDR3 length, J gene, D gene, V gene, clone size, CDR3 protein, CDR3 DNA. A D gene is named only where the DNA matches it firmly. Only some rows state a clone size, as once, few, many or a class for expanded clones.

CDR3 length: 12; J gene: TRBJ2-7; D gene: .; V gene: TRBV7-9; clone size: .; CDR3 protein: CASSLALQTQYF; CDR3 DNA: TGTGCCAGCAGCTTAGCGCTGCAGACTCAGTACTTC
CDR3 length: 15; J gene: TRBJ2-1; D gene: .; V gene: TRBV6-1; clone size: .; CDR3 protein: CASSDLDGNYNEQFF; CDR3 DNA: TGTGCCAGCAGTGACCTAGACGGGAACTACAATGAGCAGTTCTTC
CDR3 length: 14; J gene: TRBJ2-3; D gene: TRBD2; V gene: TRBV9; clone size: .; CDR3 protein: CASAIAGGMDTQYF; CDR3 DNA: TGTGCCAGCGCCATAGCGGGGGGCATGGATACGCAGTATTTT
CDR3 length: 18; J gene: TRBJ1-2; D gene: .; V gene: TRBV19; clone size: .; CDR3 protein: CASSMPLSEGKRSGGYTF; CDR3 DNA: TGTGCCAGTAGTATGCCTCTTTCGGAGGGGAAGAGGTCGGGTGGCTACACCTTC
CDR3 length: 19; J gene: TRBJ2-1; D gene: .; V gene: TRBV21-1; clone size: .; CDR3 protein: CASSRRLAGGHDAYNEQFF; CDR3 DNA: TGTGCCAGCAGCCGTCGACTAGCGGGAGGCCACGACGCCTACAATGAGCAGTTCTTC
CDR3 length: 16; J gene: TRBJ1-3; D gene: .; V gene: TRBV7-9; clone size: few; CDR3 protein: CASRTGGPSSGNTIYF; CDR3 DNA: TGTGCCAGCCGGACGGGGGGACCAAGCTCTGGAAACACCATATATTTT
CDR3 length: 13; J gene: TRBJ1-2; D gene: TRBD1; V gene: TRBV6-5; clone size: .; CDR3 protein: CASRKQGNYGYTF; CDR3 DNA: TGTGCCAGCAGGAAACAGGGGAACTATGGCTACACCTTC
CDR3 length: 15; J gene: TRBJ2-7; D gene: TRBD1; V gene: TRBV5-1; clone size: .; CDR3 protein: CASSPDGTGRDEQYF; CDR3 DNA: TGCGCCAGCAGCCCCGACGGGACAGGGCGAGACGAGCAGTACTTC
CDR3 length: 15; J gene: TRBJ2-1; D gene: TRBD2; V gene: TRBV14; clone size: .; CDR3 protein: CASSQILAGVYEQFF; CDR3 DNA: TGTGCCAGCAGCCAAATACTAGCGGGGGTGTATGAGCAGTTCTTC
CDR3 length: 17; J gene: TRBJ2-6; D gene: .; V gene: TRBV29-1; clone size: .; CDR3 protein: CSVETGQKISGANVLTF; CDR3 DNA: TGCAGCGTTGAAACAGGACAGAAAATCTCTGGGGCCAACGTCCTGACTTTC
CDR3 length: 15; J gene: TRBJ1-3; D gene: .; V gene: TRBV6-1; clone size: .; CDR3 protein: CASSRDTLSGNTIYF; CDR3 DNA: TGTGCCAGCAGTCGGGACACCCTCTCTGGAAACACCATATATTTT
CDR3 length: 15; J gene: TRBJ2-1; D gene: .; V gene: TRBV19; clone size: .; CDR3 protein: CASSTFRDIYNEQFF; CDR3 DNA: TGTGCCAGTAGTACTTTCAGGGACATTTACAATGAGCAGTTCTTC
CDR3 length: 14; J gene: TRBJ2-7; D gene: .; V gene: TRBV19; clone size: .; CDR3 protein: CASSMRASSYEQYF; CDR3 DNA: TGTGCCAGTAGTATGCGGGCCAGCTCCTACGAGCAGTACTTC
CDR3 length: 14; J gene: TRBJ2-6; D gene: TRBD2; V gene: TRBV19; clone size: .; CDR3 protein: CASRSGAGANVLTF; CDR3 DNA: TGTGCCAGTAGGAGCGGGGCTGGGGCCAACGTCCTGACTTTC
CDR3 length: 17; J gene: TRBJ1-5; D gene: .; V gene: TRBV27; clone size: .; CDR3 protein: CASSLSAIPGPNQPQHF; CDR3 DNA: TGTGCCAGCAGTTTATCCGCGATCCCGGGGCCGAATCAGCCCCAGCATTTT
CDR3 length: 16; J gene: TRBJ2-1; D gene: TRBD2; V gene: TRBV5-1; clone size: .; CDR3 protein: CASSNVAGGPYNEQFF; CDR3 DNA: TGCGCCAGCAGCAACGTAGCGGGGGGCCCCTACAATGAGCAGTTCTTC
CDR3 length: 16; J gene: TRBJ2-3; D gene: TRBD2; V gene: TRBV2; clone size: .; CDR3 protein: CASSPRTSGGTDTQYF; CDR3 DNA: TGTGCCAGCAGTCCAAGGACTAGCGGGGGCACAGATACGCAGTATTTT
CDR3 length: 12; J gene: TRBJ2-3; D gene: .; V gene: TRBV5-1; clone size: .; CDR3 protein: CASSPSTDTQYF; CDR3 DNA: TGCGCCAGCAGCCCGAGCACAGATACGCAGTATTTT
CDR3 length: 12; J gene: TRBJ2-3; D gene: .; V gene: TRBV5-4; clone size: .; CDR3 protein: CASSRDLDTQYF; CDR3 DNA: TGTGCCAGCAGCCGGGACTTAGATACGCAGTATTTT
CDR3 length: 12; J gene: TRBJ2-5; D gene: TRBD2; V gene: TRBV6-1; clone size: once; CDR3 protein: CAIRRGAGPHYF; CDR3 DNA: TGTGCCATCCGGAGGGGAGCGGGGCCTCATTACTTC
CDR3 length: 15; J gene: TRBJ2-2; D gene: TRBD2; V gene: TRBV27; clone size: few; CDR3 protein: CASTSGRGNTGELFF; CDR3 DNA: TGTGCCAGCACCTCAGGGAGGGGGAACACCGGGGAGCTGTTTTTT
CDR3 length: 11; J gene: TRBJ1-2; D gene: .; V gene: TRBV29-1; clone size: .; CDR3 protein: CSVERENGYTF; CDR3 DNA: TGCAGCGTTGAAAGGGAGAATGGCTACACCTTC
CDR3 length: 17; J gene: TRBJ2-5; D gene: .; V gene: TRBV2; clone size: once; CDR3 protein: CASSEASTTDGRETQYF; CDR3 DNA: TGTGCCAGCAGTGAAGCCTCCACAACTGACGGTCGAGAGACCCAGTACTTC
CDR3 length: 15; J gene: TRBJ2-7; D gene: TRBD2; V gene: TRBV4-1; clone size: .; CDR3 protein: CASSHPAGSSYEQYF; CDR3 DNA: TGCGCCAGCAGCCACCCAGCGGGAAGCTCCTACGAGCAGTACTTC
CDR3 length: 13; J gene: TRBJ1-1; D gene: .; V gene: TRBV19; clone size: .; CDR3 protein: CATKLYPNTEAFF; CDR3 DNA: TGTGCCACGAAGCTCTATCCGAACACTGAAGCTTTCTTT
CDR3 length: 14; J gene: TRBJ2-5; D gene: .; V gene: TRBV7-9; clone size: .; CDR3 protein: CASSLISEQETQYF; CDR3 DNA: TGTGCCAGCAGCTTAATTAGCGAACAAGAGACCCAGTACTTC
CDR3 length: 13; J gene: TRBJ2-7; D gene: .; V gene: TRBV7-2; clone size: medium-sized; CDR3 protein: CASSLDVAYEQYF; CDR3 DNA: TGTGCCAGCAGCCTCGATGTAGCCTACGAGCAGTACTTC
CDR3 length: 14; J gene: TRBJ2-5; D gene: .; V gene: TRBV7-6; clone size: once; CDR3 protein: CASTLPGRSETQYF; CDR3 DNA: TGTGCCAGCACCCTGCCAGGGAGGAGCGAGACCCAGTACTTC
CDR3 length: 15; J gene: TRBJ2-5; D gene: .; V gene: TRBV2; clone size: .; CDR3 protein: CASSEARGEKETQYF; CDR3 DNA: TGTGCCAGCAGTGAAGCACGGGGCGAGAAAGAGACCCAGTACTTC
CDR3 length: 15; J gene: TRBJ2-7; D gene: .; V gene: TRBV5-1; clone size: .; CDR3 protein: CASSLDGFVGSEQYF; CDR3 DNA: TGCGCCAGCAGCTTGGACGGATTCGTAGGCAGCGAGCAGTACTTC
CDR3 length: 15; J gene: TRBJ2-3; D gene: .; V gene: TRBV9; clone size: once; CDR3 protein: CASSVGLGTTDTQYF; CDR3 DNA: TGTGCCAGCAGCGTCGGGCTAGGGACTACAGATACGCAGTATTTT
CDR3 length: 15; J gene: TRBJ2-3; D gene: TRBD1; V gene: TRBV4-2; clone size: .; CDR3 protein: CASSQDQQGGDTQYF; CDR3 DNA: TGTGCCAGCAGCCAAGATCAACAGGGGGGAGATACGCAGTATTTT
CDR3 length: 14; J gene: TRBJ2-2; D gene: .; V gene: TRBV9; clone size: .; CDR3 protein: CASSVGSLTGELFF; CDR3 DNA: TGTGCCAGCAGCGTAGGATCGCTGACCGGGGAGCTGTTTTTT
CDR3 length: 13; J gene: TRBJ2-3; D gene: .; V gene: TRBV18; clone size: .; CDR3 protein: CASSPRLQDTQYF; CDR3 DNA: TGTGCCAGCTCACCGAGACTGCAAGATACGCAGTATTTT
CDR3 length: 15; J gene: TRBJ2-3; D gene: TRBD2; V gene: TRBV29-1; clone size: few; CDR3 protein: CSVDWTSGRSDTQYF; CDR3 DNA: TGCAGCGTGGACTGGACTAGCGGGAGATCAGATACGCAGTATTTT
CDR3 length: 17; J gene: TRBJ1-1; D gene: .; V gene: TRBV21-1; clone size: few; CDR3 protein: CASSRGEAGGTNTEAFF; CDR3 DNA: TGTGCCAGCAGCAGAGGGGAAGCAGGGGGTACTAACACTGAAGCTTTCTTT
CDR3 length: 16; J gene: TRBJ2-7; D gene: .; V gene: TRBV7-6; clone size: .; CDR3 protein: CASSLVGVPLSSEQYF; CDR3 DNA: TGTGCCAGCAGCTTAGTAGGAGTACCCCTATCCTCCGAGCAGTACTTC
CDR3 length: 11; J gene: TRBJ2-1; D gene: .; V gene: TRBV20-1; clone size: .; CDR3 protein: CSANRDHEQFF; CDR3 DNA: TGCAGTGCAAACAGGGATCATGAGCAGTTCTTC
CDR3 length: 16; J gene: TRBJ1-1; D gene: .; V gene: TRBV6-6; clone size: .; CDR3 protein: CASSYSPGPKNTEAFF; CDR3 DNA: TGTGCCAGCAGTTACTCCCCGGGACCGAAGAACACTGAAGCTTTCTTT
CDR3 length: 18; J gene: TRBJ2-1; D gene: TRBD2; V gene: TRBV7-9; clone size: .; CDR3 protein: CASSLALRGGRIIDEQFF; CDR3 DNA: TGTGCCAGCAGCTTAGCCCTAAGGGGCGGGAGAATTATAGATGAGCAGTTCTTC
CDR3 length: 14; J gene: TRBJ1-2; D gene: .; V gene: TRBV6-5; clone size: .; CDR3 protein: CASSAFGVAYGYTF; CDR3 DNA: TGTGCCAGCAGCGCGTTTGGGGTGGCCTATGGCTACACCTTC
CDR3 length: 15; J gene: TRBJ2-2; D gene: TRBD2; V gene: TRBV28; clone size: .; CDR3 protein: CASSIRLAGRGELFF; CDR3 DNA: TGTGCCAGCAGTATCAGACTAGCGGGGCGCGGGGAGCTGTTTTTT
CDR3 length: 14; J gene: TRBJ2-5; D gene: .; V gene: TRBV7-6; clone size: .; CDR3 protein: CASSLRAGQETQYF; CDR3 DNA: TGTGCCAGCAGCTTACGAGCCGGGCAAGAGACCCAGTACTTC
CDR3 length: 13; J gene: TRBJ1-5; D gene: .; V gene: TRBV7-9; clone size: .; CDR3 protein: CASSLWADQPQHF; CDR3 DNA: TGTGCCAGCAGCTTATGGGCAGATCAGCCCCAGCATTTT
CDR3 length: 14; J gene: TRBJ1-1; D gene: TRBD1; V gene: TRBV29-1; clone size: .; CDR3 protein: CSVSDRGLNTEAFF; CDR3 DNA: TGCAGCGTTTCCGACAGGGGGCTGAACACTGAAGCTTTCTTT
CDR3 length: 20; J gene: TRBJ2-1; D gene: TRBD2; V gene: TRBV7-6; clone size: .; CDR3 protein: CASSFLGFSGGGIAKVEQFF; CDR3 DNA: TGTGCCAGCAGCTTTCTAGGATTTAGCGGGGGGGGTATAGCTAAGGTTGAGCAGTTCTTC
CDR3 length: 15; J gene: TRBJ1-1; D gene: .; V gene: TRBV15; clone size: .; CDR3 protein: CATSRDFSGATEAFF; CDR3 DNA: TGTGCCACCAGCAGAGATTTTTCTGGGGCCACTGAAGCTTTCTTT
CDR3 length: 17; J gene: TRBJ2-2; D gene: .; V gene: TRBV11-3; clone size: .; CDR3 protein: CASSPQRGTKNGGELFF; CDR3 DNA: TGTGCCAGCAGCCCACAAAGGGGGACTAAGAACGGCGGGGAGCTGTTTTTT